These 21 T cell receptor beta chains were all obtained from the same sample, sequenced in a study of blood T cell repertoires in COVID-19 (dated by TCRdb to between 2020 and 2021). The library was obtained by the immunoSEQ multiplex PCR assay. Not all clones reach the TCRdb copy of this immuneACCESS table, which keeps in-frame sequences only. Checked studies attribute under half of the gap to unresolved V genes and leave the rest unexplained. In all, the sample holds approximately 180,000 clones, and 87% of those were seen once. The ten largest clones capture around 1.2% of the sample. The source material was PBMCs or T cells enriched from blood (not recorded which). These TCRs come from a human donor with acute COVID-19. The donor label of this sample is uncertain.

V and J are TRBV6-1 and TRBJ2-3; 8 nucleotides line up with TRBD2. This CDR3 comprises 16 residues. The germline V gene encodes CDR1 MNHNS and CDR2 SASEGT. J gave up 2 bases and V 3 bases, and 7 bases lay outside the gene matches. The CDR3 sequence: CASSEGLAGSTDTQYF. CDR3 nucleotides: TGTGCCAGCAGTGAGGGCTTAGCGGGGTCCACAGATACGCAGTATTTT.

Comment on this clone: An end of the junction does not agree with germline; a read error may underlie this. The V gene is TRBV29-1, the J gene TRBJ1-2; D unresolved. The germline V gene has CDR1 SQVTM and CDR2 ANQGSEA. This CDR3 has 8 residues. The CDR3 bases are TGCAGCGTCTCAGGTTCCTACTTC. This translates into CSVSGSYF.

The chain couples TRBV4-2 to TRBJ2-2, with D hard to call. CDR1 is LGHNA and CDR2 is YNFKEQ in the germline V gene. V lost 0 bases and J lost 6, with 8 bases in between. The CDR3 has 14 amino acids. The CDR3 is CASSQEASAGELFF. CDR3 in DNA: TGTGCCAGCAGCCAAGAGGCTTCCGCCGGGGAGCTGTTTTTT.

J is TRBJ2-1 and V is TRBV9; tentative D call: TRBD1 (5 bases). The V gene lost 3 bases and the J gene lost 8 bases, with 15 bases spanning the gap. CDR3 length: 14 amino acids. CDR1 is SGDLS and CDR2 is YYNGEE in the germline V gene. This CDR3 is CASSGIGGADEQFF. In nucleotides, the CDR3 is TGTGCCAGCAGCGGGATAGGTGGGGCGGATGAGCAGTTCTTC.

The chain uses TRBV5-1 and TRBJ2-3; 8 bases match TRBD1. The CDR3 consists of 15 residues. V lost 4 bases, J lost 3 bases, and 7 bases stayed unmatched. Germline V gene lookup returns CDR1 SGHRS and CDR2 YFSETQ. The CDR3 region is CASSTAGGWTDTQYF. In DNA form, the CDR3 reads TGCGCCAGCAGCACGGCAGGGGGCTGGACAGATACGCAGTATTTT.

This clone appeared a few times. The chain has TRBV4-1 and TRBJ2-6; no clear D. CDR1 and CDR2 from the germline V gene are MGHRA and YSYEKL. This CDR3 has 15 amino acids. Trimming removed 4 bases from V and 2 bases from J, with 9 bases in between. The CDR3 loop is CASSPRKPGANVLTF. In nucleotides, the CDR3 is TGCGCCAGCAGCCCGCGGAAGCCTGGGGCCAACGTCCTGACTTTC.

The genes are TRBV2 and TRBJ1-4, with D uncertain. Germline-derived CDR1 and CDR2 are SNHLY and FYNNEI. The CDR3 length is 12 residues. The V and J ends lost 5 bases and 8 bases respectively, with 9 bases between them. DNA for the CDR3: TGTGCCAGCAGTCGTAACAGCGAAAAACTGTTTTTT. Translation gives CASSRNSEKLFF.

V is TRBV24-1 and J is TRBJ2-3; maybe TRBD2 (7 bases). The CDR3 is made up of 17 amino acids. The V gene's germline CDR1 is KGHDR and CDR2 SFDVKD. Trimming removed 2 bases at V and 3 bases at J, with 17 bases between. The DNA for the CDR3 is TGTGCCACCAGTGATTCCGGGGGGCTAAGTAGGACAGATACGCAGTATTTT. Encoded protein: CATSDSGGLSRTDTQYF.

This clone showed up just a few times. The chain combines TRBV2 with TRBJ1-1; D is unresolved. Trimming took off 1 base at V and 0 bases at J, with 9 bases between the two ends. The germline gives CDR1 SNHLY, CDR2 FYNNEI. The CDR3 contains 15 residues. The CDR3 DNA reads TGTGCCAGCAGTGAAGAGGCAGGTATGAACACTGAAGCTTTCTTT. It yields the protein CASSEEAGMNTEAFF.

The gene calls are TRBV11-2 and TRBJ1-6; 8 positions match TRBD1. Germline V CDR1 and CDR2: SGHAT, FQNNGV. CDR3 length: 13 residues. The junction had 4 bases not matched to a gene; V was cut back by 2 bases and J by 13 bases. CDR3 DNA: TGTGCCAGCAGCTTACAAAACAGGGGGCCCCTCCACTTT. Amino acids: CASSLQNRGPLHF.

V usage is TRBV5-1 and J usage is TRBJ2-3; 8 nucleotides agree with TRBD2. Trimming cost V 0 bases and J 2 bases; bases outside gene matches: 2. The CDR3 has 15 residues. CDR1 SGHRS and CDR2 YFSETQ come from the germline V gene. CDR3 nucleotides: TGCGCCAGCAGCTTGGGCGGGGGGAACACAGATACGCAGTATTTT. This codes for CASSLGGGNTDTQYF.

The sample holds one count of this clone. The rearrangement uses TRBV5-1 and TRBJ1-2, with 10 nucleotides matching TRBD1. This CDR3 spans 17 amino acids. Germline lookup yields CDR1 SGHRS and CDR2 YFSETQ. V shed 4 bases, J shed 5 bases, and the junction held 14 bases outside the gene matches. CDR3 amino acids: CASSPDPGTGEIYGYTF. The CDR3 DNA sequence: TGCGCCAGCAGCCCGGATCCCGGGACAGGGGAGATATATGGCTACACCTTC. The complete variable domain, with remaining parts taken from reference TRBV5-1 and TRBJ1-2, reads KAGVTQTPRYLIKTRGQQVTLSCSPISGHRSVSWYQQTPGQGLQFLFEYFSETQRNKGNFPGRFSGRQFSNSRSEMNVSTLELGDSALYLCASSPDPGTGEIYGYTFGSGTRLTVV.

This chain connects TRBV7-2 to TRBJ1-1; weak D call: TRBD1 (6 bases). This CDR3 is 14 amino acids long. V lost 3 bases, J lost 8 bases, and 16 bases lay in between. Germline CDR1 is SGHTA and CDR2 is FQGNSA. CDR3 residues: CASSFAGEGWEAFF. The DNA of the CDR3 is TGTGCCAGCAGCTTCGCAGGGGAAGGGTGGGAAGCTTTCTTT.

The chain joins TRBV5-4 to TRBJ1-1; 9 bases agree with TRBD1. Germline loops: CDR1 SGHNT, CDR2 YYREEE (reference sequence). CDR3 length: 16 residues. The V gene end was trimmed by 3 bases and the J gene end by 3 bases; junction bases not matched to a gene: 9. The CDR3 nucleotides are TGTGCCAGCAGCTCAGGAGGACAGGGGCCCTACACTGAAGCTTTCTTT. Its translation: CASSSGGQGPYTEAFF.

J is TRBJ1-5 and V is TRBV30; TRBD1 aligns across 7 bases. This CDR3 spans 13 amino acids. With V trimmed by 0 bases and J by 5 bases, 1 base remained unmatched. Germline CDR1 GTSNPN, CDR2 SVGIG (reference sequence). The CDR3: CAWSVGTDQPQHF. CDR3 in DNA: TGTGCCTGGAGTGTGGGGACAGATCAGCCCCAGCATTTT.

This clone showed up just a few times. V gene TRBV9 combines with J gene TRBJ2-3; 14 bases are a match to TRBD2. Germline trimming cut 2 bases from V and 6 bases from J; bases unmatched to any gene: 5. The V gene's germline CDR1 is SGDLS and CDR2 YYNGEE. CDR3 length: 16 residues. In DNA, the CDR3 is TGTGCCAGCAGCGTGACTAGCGGGGGGGTTCGGGATACGCAGTATTTT. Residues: CASSVTSGGVRDTQYF.

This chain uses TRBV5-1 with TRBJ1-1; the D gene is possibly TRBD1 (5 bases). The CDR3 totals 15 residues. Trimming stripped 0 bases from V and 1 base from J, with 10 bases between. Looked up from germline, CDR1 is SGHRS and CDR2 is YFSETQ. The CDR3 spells CASSLDIRENTEAFF. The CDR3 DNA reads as TGCGCCAGCAGCTTGGATATCAGGGAGAACACTGAAGCTTTCTTT.

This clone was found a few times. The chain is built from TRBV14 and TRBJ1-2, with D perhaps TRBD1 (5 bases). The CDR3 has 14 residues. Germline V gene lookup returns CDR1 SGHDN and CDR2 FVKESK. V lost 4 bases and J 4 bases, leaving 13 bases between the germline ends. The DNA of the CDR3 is TGTGCCAGCAGCCCCGGCAGGGCCATCTATGGCTACACCTTC. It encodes CASSPGRAIYGYTF.

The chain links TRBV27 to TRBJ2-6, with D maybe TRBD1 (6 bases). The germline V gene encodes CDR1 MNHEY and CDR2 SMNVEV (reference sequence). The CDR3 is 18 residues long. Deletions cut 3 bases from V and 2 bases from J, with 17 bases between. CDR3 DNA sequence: TGTGCCAGCAGTTTTATATACAGGGCTGCTCCTGGGGCCAACGTCCTGACTTTC. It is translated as CASSFIYRAAPGANVLTF.

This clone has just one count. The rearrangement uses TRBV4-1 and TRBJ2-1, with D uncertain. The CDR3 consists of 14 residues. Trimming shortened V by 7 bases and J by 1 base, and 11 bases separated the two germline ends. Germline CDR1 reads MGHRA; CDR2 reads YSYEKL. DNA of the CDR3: TGCGCCAGCACCCCCTCGGGTTCCTACAATGAGCAGTTCTTC. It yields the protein CASTPSGSYNEQFF.

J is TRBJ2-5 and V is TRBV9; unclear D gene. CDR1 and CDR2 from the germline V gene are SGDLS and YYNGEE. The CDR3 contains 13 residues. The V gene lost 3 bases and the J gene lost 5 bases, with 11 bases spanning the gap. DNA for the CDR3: TGTGCCAGCAGCGCCGAACCGGGTGAGACCCAGTACTTC. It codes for CASSAEPGETQYF.